This T cell receptor (beta chain) derives from a study of T cell clusters in autoimmune cytopenias. Each sample's input was 250 ng genomic DNA, approximately 37,500 genome equivalents. Multiplex touch-down PCR amplified TRB using TRB-A and TRB-B pools in one tube. From the multiplex PCR reads, TCRdb lists one entry per CDR3 protein and no DNA. Its listing shows 7,000 or so distinct CDR3 sequences. Considering frequency, this clonotype is medium-sized (0.01 to 0.1%). The sample comprised peripheral blood. The receptor comes from a human donor with an autoimmune cytopenia or autoimmune hepatitis (not recorded which).

The CDR3 here is CASSVIAGVYNEQFF. The chain combines TRBV6-1 with TRBJ2-1; the TCRdb D gene call, TRBD2, has no DNA to confirm it. Germline V gives CDR1 MNHNS, CDR2 SASEGT. The CDR3 runs 15 residues.